Presented here are 10 T cell receptor beta chains from one specimen sequenced in a study of blood T cell repertoires in COVID-19. Here immunoSEQ multiplex PCR was the method, and the copy in TCRdb shows in-frame clones only, minus some. The table has 270,000 or so clones, around 87% seen once. What was sequenced was peripheral blood. The receptor source for this set is a woman aged 60-70 years with COVID-19, enrolled during active disease.

J is TRBJ2-7 and V is TRBV3-1 (or the pseudogene TRBV3-2); 7 bases agree with TRBD1. V lost 3 bases and J lost 0; bases outside the gene matches: 14. Germline V CDR1 and CDR2: LGHDT, YNNKEL (reference sequence). The CDR3 has 18 amino acids. The CDR3 DNA is TGTGCCAGCAGCCACCGCTTCGGGACAGTTTCGAGCTCCTACGAGCAGTACTTC. It is translated as CASSHRFGTVSSSYEQYF.

The chain is built from TRBV7-9 and TRBJ1-4; the match to TRBD1 covers 7 bases. Germline V gives CDR1 SEHNR, CDR2 FQNEAQ (reference sequence). The CDR3 loop spans 16 amino acids. V lost 3 bases to trimming and J lost 0 bases; unmatched junction nucleotides: 4. This CDR3 reads CASSFPGTATNEKLFF. The CDR3 DNA is TGTGCCAGCAGCTTCCCTGGGACAGCAACTAATGAAAAACTGTTTTTT.

The chain joins TRBV30 to TRBJ1-1; 8 bases line up with TRBD1. This CDR3 has 14 amino acids. V trimming: 6 bases; J trimming: 3 bases; junction bases outside the gene matches: 9. Germline loops: CDR1 GTSNPN, CDR2 SVGIG (reference sequence). The CDR3 is CACDRGRWDTEAFF. DNA of the CDR3: TGTGCCTGTGACAGGGGCCGCTGGGACACTGAAGCTTTCTTT.

This chain joins TRBV5-6 and TRBJ1-5; 8 nucleotides match TRBD1. Unmatched junction bases numbered 0, after V lost 0 bases and J lost 1 base. There are 15 residues in the CDR3. CDR1 is SGHDT, CDR2 YYEEEE, per germline. The CDR3 nucleotides are TGTGCCAGCAGCTTGGGGACAGGGAGCAATCAGCCCCAGCATTTT. The encoded protein is CASSLGTGSNQPQHF.

This clone appeared a single time. V is TRBV2 and J is TRBJ1-5; 8 bases align to TRBD1. The J segment lost 4 bases and the V segment lost 4 bases, leaving 0 bases of the junction unmatched. The CDR3 has 13 amino acids. Germline values: CDR1 SNHLY, CDR2 FYNNEI. CDR3 nucleotides: TGTGCCAGCAGTGGGACAGGGAATCAGCCCCAGCATTTT. Amino acid sequence: CASSGTGNQPQHF.

The gene calls are TRBV7-2 and TRBJ2-1; 11 bases agree with TRBD2. Germline values: CDR1 SGHTA, CDR2 FQGNSA. J lost 0 bases, V lost 5 bases, and 9 bases had no gene match. This CDR3 region has 18 residues. CDR3 loop: CASSPPLAGVPSYNEQFF. CDR3 coding DNA: TGTGCCAGCAGCCCCCCACTAGCGGGGGTACCCTCCTACAATGAGCAGTTCTTC.

The chain uses TRBV25-1 and TRBJ1-1, with TRBD1 matching over 8 bases. This CDR3 has 13 amino acids. J gave up 3 bases and V 4 bases, and 1 base lay outside the gene matches. Germline CDR1 MGHDK, CDR2 SYGVNS. The CDR3 coding sequence is TGTGCCAGCAGTGCGACAGGGGACACTGAAGCTTTCTTT. Translated, it gives CASSATGDTEAFF.

This sequence joins TRBV15 and TRBJ2-3, with 11 nucleotides matching TRBD2. The V gene end was trimmed by 1 base and the J gene end by 5 bases; junction bases not matched to a gene: 5. This CDR3 has 16 amino acids. CDR1 is LNHNV and CDR2 is YYDKDF in the germline V gene (reference sequence). CDR3 bases: TGTGCCACCAGCAGAGCCCTAGCGGGGGGAAAAGATACGCAGTATTTT. This encodes CATSRALAGGKDTQYF.

V is TRBV15 and J is TRBJ1-6, with D unclear. This CDR3 is 16 amino acids long. Germline lookup yields CDR1 LNHNV and CDR2 YYDKDF (reference sequence). Trimming pared 5 bases from V and 6 bases from J, leaving 17 bases between. The CDR3 sequence: CATSVSPTAFNSPLHF. CDR3 nucleotide sequence: TGTGCCACCAGCGTATCCCCGACTGCTTTTAATTCACCCCTCCACTTT.

This chain connects TRBV6-1 to TRBJ2-6, with a weak D call TRBD1 (6 bases). The ends were cut back, 2 bases at V and 6 bases at J, with 11 bases in the middle. This CDR3 contains 15 residues. Germline V gene data show CDR1 as MNHNS and CDR2 as SASEGT. The CDR3: CASSERGWKANVLTF. CDR3 sequence (DNA): TGTGCCAGCAGTGAAAGGGGGTGGAAGGCCAACGTCCTGACTTTC.